These 2 T cell receptor beta chains originate from one sample sequenced in a study of identical twins. TCRdb fed the 5' RACE reads into MiXCR, producing one record per CDR3 protein. The sample has about 220,000 distinct CDR3 sequences; approximately 8.3% are singletons. This sample was also put to use in a study of yellow fever vaccine responses in identical twins.

The sequencing input was memory (CD45RO+) T cells sorted from blood. The receptors here all came from a woman between 18 and 30 years old in good health.

This sequence joins TRBV21-1 and TRBJ1-4. TRBV21-1 is reported as a pseudogene. The CDR3 is made up of 15 amino acids. The CDR3 DNA reads as TGTGCCAGCAGCACCAGATGCGCTCGGTACGAAAAACTGTTTTTT. It encodes CASSTRCARYEKLFF.

This clonotype was recorded many times. V gene TRBV4-3 combines with J gene TRBJ2-7; D might be TRBD2 (5 bases). The V gene's germline CDR1 is LGHNA and CDR2 YSLEER. There are 15 residues in the CDR3. The germline V and J ends were trimmed by 4 bases and 2 bases, with 15 bases remaining between them. The chain's CDR3 is CASSLRTETPYEQYF. Written as DNA, the CDR3 is TGCGCCAGCAGCCTCCGGACTGAGACTCCCTACGAGCAGTACTTC.